This TCR beta chain is drawn from a study of blood T cell repertoires in COVID-19. About the research overall: Nucleic acid was either cDNA or gDNA, and it came from T cells, B-cell-depleted T cells, or PBMCs.

Measured with immunoSEQ multiplex PCR; TCRdb has only the in-frame clones, and not every one. The data show 330,000 or so clones, about 88% seen once. V gave up 3 bases and J gave up 4 bases; unmatched junction bases: 8. CDR1 and CDR2 (germline): GTSNPN, SVGIG (reference sequence). This CDR3 is built from 14 residues. Recruitment covered roughly 22 US areas and drew participants whose ages spanned about 18 to 100 years. The receptor's source is a woman in her 30s who had been exposed to COVID-19. Sequencing used PBMCs or T cells enriched from blood (not recorded which). The rearrangement links TRBV30 to TRBJ2-7; 8 bases are a match to TRBD2. The CDR3 region has the DNA TGTGCCTGGAGATATAGCGGGGCGGGATACGAGCAGTACTTC. Its protein product is CAWRYSGAGYEQYF.